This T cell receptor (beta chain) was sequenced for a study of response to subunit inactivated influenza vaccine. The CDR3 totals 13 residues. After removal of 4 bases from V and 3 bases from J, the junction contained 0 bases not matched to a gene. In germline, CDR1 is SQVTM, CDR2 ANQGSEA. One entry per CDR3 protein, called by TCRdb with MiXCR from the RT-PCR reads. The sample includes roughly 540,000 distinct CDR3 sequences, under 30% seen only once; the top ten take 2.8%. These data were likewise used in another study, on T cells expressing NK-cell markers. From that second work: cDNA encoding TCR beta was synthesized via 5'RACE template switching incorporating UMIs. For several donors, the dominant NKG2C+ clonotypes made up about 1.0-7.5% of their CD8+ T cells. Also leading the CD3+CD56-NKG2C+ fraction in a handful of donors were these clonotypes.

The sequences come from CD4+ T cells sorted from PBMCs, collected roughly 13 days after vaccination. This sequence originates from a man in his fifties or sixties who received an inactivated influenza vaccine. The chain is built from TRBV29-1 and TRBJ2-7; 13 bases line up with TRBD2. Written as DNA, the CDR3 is TGCAGCGTTGGGACTAGCGGGAGCTACGAGCAGTACTTC. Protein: CSVGTSGSYEQYF.